The 20 T cell receptor beta chains presented below share a single source sample, sequenced in a study of Ad26.COV2.S vaccination and SARS-CoV-2 variants. Documented treatment: around 19 received Ad26.COV2.S at low or high dose, single or two shots; 5 received placebo; per-sample allocation not given. Samples came from day 63 after the first vaccine or placebo injection. Here immunoSEQ multiplex PCR was the method, and the copy in TCRdb shows in-frame clones only, minus some. The sample shows 400,000 to 450,000 clones, around 90% of them seen only once. The source was peripheral blood, collected in a trial of Ad26.COV2.S vaccine versus placebo. These receptor sequences come from a person between 18 and 65 years old who received the Ad26.COV2.S COVID-19 vaccine or a placebo.

The chain combines TRBV9 with TRBJ1-2; D uncertain. V dropped 3 bases and J dropped 4 bases, with 10 bases sitting between them. This CDR3 is 13 amino acids long. Germline values: CDR1 SGDLS, CDR2 YYNGEE. This CDR3 reads CASSGSPPYGYTF. CDR3 DNA: TGTGCCAGCAGCGGTTCCCCCCCCTATGGCTACACCTTC.

This clone was seen once. The chain uses TRBV6-5 and TRBJ1-1; TRBD1 matches at 7 bases. This CDR3 spans 14 amino acids. Germline CDR1 and CDR2: MNHEY and SVGAGI. The J segment lost 2 bases and the V segment lost 7 bases, leaving 7 bases of the junction unmatched. Here the CDR3 reads CASTLDRVNTEAFF. The CDR3 DNA reads TGTGCCAGCACTCTAGACAGGGTCAACACTGAAGCTTTCTTT.

This chain joins TRBV5-1 and TRBJ2-2; 8 nucleotides agree with TRBD2. The CDR3 has 16 amino acids. V was pared by 3 bases and J by 2 bases, with 6 bases of the junction left unmatched. Germline loops: CDR1 SGHRS, CDR2 YFSETQ. CDR3 bases: TGCGCCAGCAGCTACAGCGGGAGTGACAACACCGGGGAGCTGTTTTTT. Translation gives CASSYSGSDNTGELFF.

This chain uses TRBV7-3 with TRBJ2-5, with 14 bases matching TRBD2. The V segment lost 5 bases and the J segment 5 bases; nucleotides outside the gene matches: 7. The CDR3 length is 16 residues. CDR1 is SGHTA and CDR2 is FQGTGA in the germline V gene. This chain's CDR3 is CASSAGTSGSRETQYF. The CDR3 nucleotides are TGTGCCAGCAGCGCCGGGACTAGCGGGAGCCGGGAGACCCAGTACTTC.

The CDR3 nucleotides read TGTGCCAGCAGTGGACTTAGCAATCAGCCCCAGCATTTT. It yields the protein CASSGLSNQPQHF. The V call is TRBV25-1, the J call TRBJ1-5; no clear D. This CDR3 region has 13 residues. V dropped 4 bases and J dropped 0 bases, with 4 bases sitting between them. Germline assignment: CDR1 MGHDK and CDR2 SYGVNS.

The count of this clone is one. The V gene is TRBV25-1, the J gene TRBJ2-5; TRBD2 matches at 9 bases. Germline CDR1 MGHDK, CDR2 SYGVNS. The CDR3 is 14 residues long. The V and J ends lost 3 bases and 5 bases, in that order; junction bases with no gene match: 4. The CDR3 nucleotides are TGTGCCAGCAGTGAGGTAGCGGGAGTGGAGACCCAGTACTTC. It is translated as CASSEVAGVETQYF.

CDR3 sequence (DNA): TGTGCCAGCAGTTCCGGGACAGGAGCCTCTCGCTCCTACGAGCAGTACTTC. Its translation is CASSSGTGASRSYEQYF. V is TRBV27 and J is TRBJ2-7; TRBD1 matches at 8 bases. The CDR3 extends over 17 amino acids. The V segment lost 4 bases and the J segment 0 bases; nucleotides outside the gene matches: 11. The germline CDR1 and CDR2 sequences are MNHEY and SMNVEV (reference sequence).

The chain joins TRBV9 to TRBJ1-6; 9 nucleotides align to TRBD1. J was trimmed by 7 bases and V by 0 bases; bases with no gene match: 5. CDR1 is SGDLS, CDR2 YYNGEE, per germline. The CDR3 extends over 16 amino acids. DNA for the CDR3: TGTGCCAGCAGCGTAGAACAGGGGGCGGACAATTCACCCCTCCACTTT. Translation gives CASSVEQGADNSPLHF. The full variable domain, in which reference TRBV9 and TRBJ1-6 provide the parts outside the CDR3, is DSGVTQTPKHLITATGQRVTLRCSPRSGDLSVYWYQQSLDQGLQFLIQYYNGEERAKGNILERFSAQQFPDLHSELNLSSLELGDSALYFCASSVEQGADNSPLHFGNGTRLTVT.

Concerning this clone: One end of the junction varies from germline; a read error may be responsible. The CDR3 DNA follows: TGTGCCAGCAGTGACGCGGGCAGCCCAAGGGATTTT. This translates into CASSDAGSPRDF. The chain has TRBV6-4 and TRBJ1-5; D gene unclear. Germline CDR1 and CDR2: MRHNA and SNTAGT. This CDR3 region has 12 residues.

This rearrangement joins TRBV11-2 to TRBJ2-7; D is unresolved. The CDR3 has 14 residues. From germline, CDR1 is SGHAT and CDR2 FQNNGV. Trimming shortened V by 1 base and J by 2 bases, and 9 bases separated the two germline ends. Written as DNA, the CDR3 is TGTGCCAGCAGCTTAGTGCCTAGAACCTACGAGCAGTACTTC. Amino acids: CASSLVPRTYEQYF.

V gene TRBV20-1 combines with J gene TRBJ2-3; D possibly uses TRBD1 or TRBD2 (5 bases each). The germline V gene has CDR1 DFQATT and CDR2 SNEGSKA (reference sequence). V was trimmed by 3 bases and J by 3 bases, leaving 13 bases between them. The CDR3 covers 14 residues. The CDR3 bases are TGCAGTGCTAGTCAGGGCAGAGGGACAGATACGCAGTATTTT. Residues: CSASQGRGTDTQYF.

The V call is TRBV28, the J call TRBJ1-4; D call uncertain. Germline loops: CDR1 MDHEN, CDR2 SYDVKM. The CDR3 has 16 residues. V dropped 6 bases and J dropped 7 bases, with 21 bases sitting between them. CDR3 sequence: CASSPIWSLQGEKLFF. In DNA form, the CDR3 reads TGTGCCAGCAGCCCAATTTGGTCATTACAAGGTGAAAAACTGTTTTTT.

The chain joins TRBV9 to TRBJ2-6, with D unresolved. V lost 5 bases to trimming and J lost 0 bases, with 15 bases between them. The CDR3 spans 17 residues. Germline V lookup: CDR1 SGDLS, CDR2 YYNGEE. CDR3 DNA: TGTGCCAGCAGACCGGAAGGAGTTCTCTCTGGGGCCAACGTCCTGACTTTC. Amino acid sequence: CASRPEGVLSGANVLTF.

The rearrangement links TRBV7-9 to TRBJ1-4; 7 bases fit TRBD1. The CDR3 covers 13 residues. Unmatched junction bases numbered 4, after V lost 5 bases and J lost 7 bases. Germline V CDR1 and CDR2: SEHNR, FQNEAQ (reference sequence). The CDR3 spells CASSLGQSEKLFF. CDR3 in DNA: TGTGCCAGCAGCCTGGGACAGAGTGAAAAACTGTTTTTT.

The V call is TRBV9, the J call TRBJ2-1; a weak D match, TRBD1 (6 bases). This CDR3 region has 14 residues. The V gene's germline CDR1 is SGDLS and CDR2 YYNGEE. Trimming took off 1 base at V and 2 bases at J, with 7 bases between the two ends. The chain's CDR3 is CASSVTGTYNEQFF. Written as DNA, the CDR3 is TGTGCCAGCAGCGTAACAGGGACCTACAATGAGCAGTTCTTC.

This clone appeared once. The chain combines TRBV7-9 with TRBJ2-5, with D possibly being TRBD1 (6 bases). The CDR3 has 16 residues. CDR1 is SEHNR and CDR2 is FQNEAQ in the germline V gene (reference sequence). The V end was cut by 5 bases, the J end by 5 bases, with 21 bases between. The CDR3 loop is CASSTRARGVQETQYF. The CDR3 region has the DNA TGTGCCAGCAGCACCCGGGCCAGGGGTGTCCAGGAGACCCAGTACTTC.

This clone has just a few counts. The chain uses TRBV6-2 or TRBV6-3 and TRBJ2-6; D perhaps matches TRBD2 (6 bases). V lost 0 bases to trimming and J lost 12 bases, with 6 bases between them. The CDR3 loop spans 12 amino acids. CDR1 MNHEY and CDR2 SVGEGT come from the germline V gene. CDR3 nucleotide sequence: TGTGCCAGCAGTTACTCCGGGGGCGTCCTGACTTTC. Translation: CASSYSGGVLTF.

The CDR3 region is CASSLDRAVETQYF. Written as DNA, the CDR3 is TGTGCCAGCAGCTTAGACAGGGCGGTGGAGACCCAGTACTTC. The chain combines TRBV11-2 with TRBJ2-5; possibly TRBD1 for D (5 bases). V was trimmed by 0 bases and J by 5 bases, leaving 10 bases between them. Germline V CDR1 and CDR2: SGHAT, FQNNGV. This CDR3 comprises 14 residues.

The chain has TRBV6-5 and TRBJ1-2; D remains unclear. The germline V gene has CDR1 MNHEY and CDR2 SVGAGI. V lost 6 bases, J lost 0 bases, and 8 bases lay in between. The CDR3 loop spans 13 amino acids. The CDR3 reads CASRKDANYGYTF. The DNA of the CDR3 is TGTGCCAGCAGAAAGGATGCTAACTATGGCTACACCTTC.

The rearrangement uses TRBV11-3 and TRBJ2-3, with D possibly TRBD1 on 6 matching bases. Looked up from germline, CDR1 is SGHNT and CDR2 is YENEEA. V gave up 4 bases and J gave up 1 base, with 9 bases separating them. This CDR3 region has 14 residues. The CDR3 nucleotides are TGTGCCAGCAGCTCCTGGACAGGCACAGATACGCAGTATTTT. Amino acid sequence: CASSSWTGTDTQYF.